This paragraph covers one T cell receptor (beta chain) sequence. With a J-beta primer mix and a sample-barcoded 5' primer, a second PCR ran about 6 to 11 cycles. TCRdb re-called the 5' RACE reads through MiXCR, storing one row per CDR3 protein. This sample has fewer than 800,000 distinct CDR3 sequences, with 20% to 30% found just once. The donors, healthy Caucasians from Russia, were aged about 6 to 90. Donors gave about 9.3 milliliters of peripheral blood apiece. In germline, CDR1 is SEHNR, CDR2 FQNEAQ (reference sequence). The ends lost 4 bases at V and 0 bases at J; junction bases unmatched: 13. The CDR3 extends over 19 amino acids. The data are from a study of blood T cells in healthy people across ages. The same sample was also studied in work on T cells of mothers and their children. As that report states: Every mother produced more than 9.5 million TCR beta CDR3 reads, whereas every child provided 2.5 million to 3 million.

Material for sequencing was blood. The receptor's source is a boy aged 5 to 17 in good health. J is TRBJ2-4 and V is TRBV7-9; TRBD2 agrees at 9 bases. CDR3 protein: CASSYLAGPLALAKNIQYF. The CDR3 coding sequence is TGTGCCAGCAGCTACCTAGCGGGGCCCCTCGCGCTAGCCAAAAACATTCAGTACTTC.